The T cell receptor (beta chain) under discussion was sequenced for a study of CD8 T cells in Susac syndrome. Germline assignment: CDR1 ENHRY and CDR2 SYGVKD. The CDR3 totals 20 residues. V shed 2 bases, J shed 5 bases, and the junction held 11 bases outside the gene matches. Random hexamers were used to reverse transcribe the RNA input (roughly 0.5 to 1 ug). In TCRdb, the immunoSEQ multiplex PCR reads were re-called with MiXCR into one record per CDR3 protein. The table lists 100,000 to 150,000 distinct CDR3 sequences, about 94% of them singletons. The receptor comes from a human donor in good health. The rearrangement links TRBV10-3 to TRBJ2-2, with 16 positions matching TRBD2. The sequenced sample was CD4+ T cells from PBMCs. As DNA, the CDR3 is TGTGCCATCAGTGAGCCGGGACTAGCGGGAGGGCTATCACGTACCGGGGAGCTGTTTTTT. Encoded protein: CAISEPGLAGGLSRTGELFF.